This TCR beta chain was documented in a study of shared clonotypes between healthy human individuals. Study information: Donors, aged 18 to 49, were a couple of women and three men. Broader study findings: Estimated richness values were generally larger in naive subsets than in memory subsets.

The V end lost 6 bases, the J end lost 4 bases, and 14 bases lay between the germline ends. The CDR3 covers 14 residues. Germline assignment: CDR1 MDHEN and CDR2 SYDVKM. Profiled with immunoSEQ multiplex PCR; TCRdb holds only in-frame clones, not every one. The sample holds some 500,000 clones, more than 95% seen once. Notes on this clone: Antigen specificity is unknown.

This TCR derives from a woman between 25 and 40 years old in good health. Sequencing used naive CD4+ T cells sorted from blood. Subset indicated: CD45RA+ positively selected. The chain employs TRBV28 and TRBJ2-3; D gene ambiguous. The CDR3, as DNA: TGTGCCAGCAGCTCTACTACCCTTCCAGATACGCAGTATTTT. It codes for CASSSTTLPDTQYF.